The 26 T cell receptor beta chains reported below all come from one sample, sequenced in a study of blood T cells in healthy people across ages. Primed by a sample-barcoded 5' primer and a J-beta primer mix, a second PCR proceeded for 7 to 11 cycles. Each CDR3 protein is one row after TCRdb ran MiXCR on the 5' RACE reads. Here the sample spans 650,000 or so distinct CDR3 sequences, more than 45% being singletons. Sequenced material: blood. The receptors shown here come from a woman of 80 years or more in good health.

The chain recombines TRBV5-1 with TRBJ2-1; D unresolved. Trimming took off 0 bases at V and 4 bases at J, with 14 bases between the two ends. The CDR3 loop spans 16 amino acids. Germline V gene sequence: CDR1 SGHRS, CDR2 YFSETQ. The CDR3 sequence is CASSLVGPWGYNEQFF. The CDR3 bases are TGCGCCAGCAGCTTGGTTGGCCCCTGGGGATACAATGAGCAGTTCTTC.

The chain couples TRBV7-2 to TRBJ2-2, with a possible D match to TRBD1 (6 bases). CDR1 is SGHTA and CDR2 is FQGNSA in the germline V gene. The CDR3 has 15 amino acids. V was shortened by 0 bases and J by 8 bases, with 13 bases between the two germline ends. The CDR3 DNA reads TGTGCCAGCAGCTTAGCGTCAGGGGCCAGGGGGGAGCTGTTTTTT. Translating gives CASSLASGARGELFF.

This chain joins TRBV30 and TRBJ2-4; possible D gene TRBD2, 6 bases. V dropped 0 bases and J dropped 15 bases, with 15 bases sitting between them. CDR3 length equals 12 residues. CDR1 and CDR2 (germline): GTSNPN, SVGIG (reference sequence). DNA of the CDR3: TGTGCCTGGAGTGTACGTTCCGGGCGGGGGTACTTC. Its protein product is CAWSVRSGRGYF.

J is TRBJ1-6 and V is TRBV20-1; D call uncertain. The CDR3 contains 14 residues. The V and J ends lost 2 bases and 0 bases respectively, with 5 bases between them. Germline CDR1 and CDR2: DFQATT and SNEGSKA (reference sequence). This CDR3 is CSARMGSYNSPLHF. CDR3 coding DNA: TGCAGTGCTAGAATGGGCTCCTATAATTCACCCCTCCACTTT.

The rearrangement joins TRBV7-3 to TRBJ1-2; the match to TRBD1 covers 7 bases. CDR3 size: 15 residues. Germline assignment: CDR1 SGHTA and CDR2 FQGTGA. V lost 6 bases, J lost 1 base, and 8 bases stayed unmatched. As DNA, the CDR3 is TGTGCCAGCAGTTACGAGCCAGGGGGTAACTATGGCTACACCTTC. This sequence encodes CASSYEPGGNYGYTF.

The sample holds a few counts of this clonotype. The chain employs TRBV30 and TRBJ1-6, with D uncertain. V was pared by 0 bases and J by 7 bases, with 13 bases between. Per germline, CDR1 GTSNPN and CDR2 SVGIG (reference sequence). There are 15 residues in the CDR3. CDR3 nucleotides: TGTGCCTGGAGTGTACGGGGTTCGGAGAATTCACCCCTCCACTTT. It yields the protein CAWSVRGSENSPLHF.

Ten or more counts support this clonotype. CDR3 coding DNA: TGCAGTGCAACCGGGGGGGGGAAGTACAATGAGCAGTTCTTC. Protein sequence: CSATGGGKYNEQFF. The rearrangement uses TRBV20-1 and TRBJ2-1; 8 nucleotides match TRBD2. CDR1 DFQATT and CDR2 SNEGSKA come from the germline V gene (reference sequence). After removal of 6 bases from V and 4 bases from J, the junction contained 8 bases not matched to a gene. This CDR3 has 14 amino acids.

The chain couples TRBV5-6 to TRBJ2-5; tentatively, D is TRBD1 or TRBD2 (5 bases each). CDR1 and CDR2 (germline): SGHDT, YYEEEE. The V end was cut by 0 bases, the J end by 5 bases, with 8 bases between. The length of the CDR3 is 13 residues. The chain's CDR3 is CASSLDRRETQYF. CDR3 coding DNA: TGTGCCAGCAGCTTGGACAGGAGGGAGACCCAGTACTTC.

At least ten counts were recorded for this clonotype. This chain joins TRBV11-2 and TRBJ2-3; D not resolved. V lost 0 bases, J lost 0 bases, and 4 bases lay in between. Germline V gene sequence: CDR1 SGHAT, CDR2 FQNNGV. This CDR3 is 14 amino acids long. DNA for the CDR3: TGTGCCAGCAGCTTAGATCTGAGCACAGATACGCAGTATTTT. Translation gives CASSLDLSTDTQYF.

This clonotype was observed many times. The chain carries TRBV20-1 and TRBJ2-7; TRBD1 is a possible D gene (6 bases). V dropped 0 bases and J dropped 4 bases, with 16 bases sitting between them. There are 15 residues in the CDR3. Germline CDR1 reads DFQATT; CDR2 reads SNEGSKA (reference sequence). The CDR3 loop is CSARDGGRGTYEQYF. The CDR3 region has the DNA TGCAGTGCTAGAGATGGGGGCAGGGGTACATACGAGCAGTACTTC.

This clonotype was seen only a few times. The chain combines TRBV18 with TRBJ2-2; the D gene is possibly TRBD2 (6 bases). This CDR3 is 15 amino acids long. Germline V gene lookup returns CDR1 KGHSH and CDR2 LQKENI. V was pared by 6 bases and J by 5 bases, with 16 bases between. CDR3 protein: CASSGPGTYTGELFF. CDR3 nucleotides: TGTGCCAGCTCGGGACCCGGGACTTATACCGGGGAGCTGTTTTTT.

The gene calls are TRBV5-5 and TRBJ2-7, with D possibly TRBD1 on 5 matching bases. Looked up from germline, CDR1 is SGHKS and CDR2 is YYEKEE (reference sequence). The germline V and J ends were trimmed by 6 bases and 3 bases, with 19 bases remaining between them. This CDR3 region has 15 residues. The CDR3 coding sequence is TGTGCCAGCACCAACCCGACAGCAGGGATCTACGAGCAGTACTTC. Protein: CASTNPTAGIYEQYF.

The sample holds a few counts of this clonotype. The chain couples TRBV5-1 to TRBJ2-1; 7 positions match TRBD2. Germline V CDR1 and CDR2: SGHRS, YFSETQ. This CDR3 region has 15 residues. J lost 3 bases, V lost 4 bases, and 7 bases had no gene match. CDR3 region: CASSTTTSVYNEQFF. The CDR3 coding sequence is TGCGCCAGCAGCACGACCACTAGCGTCTACAATGAGCAGTTCTTC.

The chain links TRBV3-1 to TRBJ1-5; TRBD1 aligns across 9 bases. The CDR3 is 17 residues long. CDR1 and CDR2 (germline): LGHDT, YNNKEL (reference sequence). V trimming: 2 bases; J trimming: 4 bases; junction bases outside the gene matches: 9. The CDR3: CASSQTSGTGLNQPQHF. As DNA, the CDR3 is TGTGCCAGCAGCCAAACCTCCGGGACAGGGCTTAATCAGCCCCAGCATTTT.

This sequence joins TRBV20-1 and TRBJ2-5; no reliable D call. There are 12 residues in the CDR3. Trimming removed 1 base at V and 6 bases at J, with 9 bases between. From germline, CDR1 is DFQATT and CDR2 SNEGSKA (reference sequence). Here the CDR3 DNA reads TGCAGTGCTAGAGTTAGAGGACAGACCCAGTACTTC. Its translation: CSARVRGQTQYF.

The table lists this clonotype with many counts. The chain has TRBV20-1 and TRBJ2-5, with D possibly being TRBD2 (6 bases). This CDR3 is 12 amino acids long. The V gene lost 5 bases and the J gene lost 1 base, with 8 bases spanning the gap. Looked up from germline, CDR1 is DFQATT and CDR2 is SNEGSKA (reference sequence). CDR3 DNA sequence: TGCAGTGCTGCGACTAGCCAAGAGACCCAGTACTTC. Residues: CSAATSQETQYF.

The chain uses TRBV20-1 and TRBJ1-1; no definite D call. CDR1 and CDR2 (germline): DFQATT, SNEGSKA (reference sequence). This CDR3 comprises 10 residues. V was trimmed by 7 bases and J by 6 bases, leaving 9 bases between them. Here the CDR3 DNA reads TGCAGTGGCCACAAGCCTGAAGCTTTCTTT. Amino acid sequence: CSGHKPEAFF.

As for this clonotype: This may stem from a read error, because a much larger clone lies one nucleotide away. The chain combines TRBV5-1 with TRBJ1-2; maybe TRBD1 (6 bases). The V gene's germline CDR1 is SGHRS and CDR2 YFSETQ. This CDR3 region has 16 residues. V shed 1 base and J shed 7 bases, with 20 bases lying between them. The CDR3 DNA reads TGCGCCAGCAGCTTGACCAGGCGGGGGGCGCGAGGTGGCTACACCTTC. Translated, it gives CASSLTRRGARGGYTF.

CDR3 in amino acids: CASSSPGGRSYEQYF. The DNA of the CDR3 is TGTGCCAGCAGTTCGCCGGGCGGGCGATCCTACGAGCAGTACTTC. The chain combines TRBV27 with TRBJ2-7, with D possibly TRBD2 on 5 matching bases. The CDR3 consists of 15 residues. The germline V gene has CDR1 MNHEY and CDR2 SMNVEV (reference sequence). Trimming took off 4 bases at V and 1 base at J, with 14 bases between the two ends.

The chain joins TRBV4-2 to TRBJ2-7; D gene uncertain. The CDR3 totals 15 residues. V was trimmed by 1 base and J by 4 bases, leaving 14 bases between them. Germline CDR1 is LGHNA and CDR2 is YNFKEQ. CDR3 protein: CASSQAWLSGYEQYF. CDR3 DNA sequence: TGTGCCAGCAGCCAAGCCTGGCTGTCCGGGTACGAGCAGTACTTC.

This clonotype was observed a few times. The chain uses TRBV27 and TRBJ2-2; tentative D call: TRBD2 (6 bases). Trimming took 8 bases from V and 6 from J, leaving 13 bases between them. Looked up from germline, CDR1 is MNHEY and CDR2 is SMNVEV (reference sequence). This CDR3 spans 13 amino acids. The chain's CDR3 is CASLWGVSGELFF. CDR3 coding DNA: TGTGCCAGCCTCTGGGGGGTGTCCGGGGAGCTGTTTTTT.

In its sample, this clonotype was seen many times. This rearrangement joins TRBV9 to TRBJ2-1; 7 bases align to TRBD2. The CDR3 extends over 15 amino acids. The trim removed 3 bases at V and 4 bases at J, leaving 7 bases unmatched. CDR1 is SGDLS and CDR2 is YYNGEE in the germline V gene. CDR3 loop: CASSATGTIYNEQFF. The CDR3 DNA sequence: TGTGCCAGCAGCGCCACCGGGACTATATACAATGAGCAGTTCTTC.

This chain uses TRBV20-1 with TRBJ2-1, with D hard to call. Looked up from germline, CDR1 is DFQATT and CDR2 is SNEGSKA (reference sequence). This CDR3 spans 13 amino acids. Trimming cost V 6 bases and J 3 bases, with 12 bases left between them. CDR3 DNA sequence: TGCAGTGCGCTGACGCCGAACTACAATGAGCAGTTCTTC. It is translated as CSALTPNYNEQFF.

The V call is TRBV7-2, the J call TRBJ2-5; the match to TRBD2 covers 11 bases. The J call may be faulty, since TRBJ2-4 better matches the DNA end. The CDR3 has 15 residues. Germline CDR1 reads SGHTA; CDR2 reads FQGNSA. The CDR3 DNA reads as TGTGCCAGCAGCCTTCCGACTAGCGGGGCGGACATTCAGTACTTC. It yields the protein CASSLPTSGADIQYF.

The CDR3 DNA sequence: TGCAGTGCTTACCCGGGACTAGCGGCCTACCAAGAGACCCAGTACTTC. Translating it yields CSAYPGLAAYQETQYF. The chain is built from TRBV20-1 and TRBJ2-5; 11 bases map to TRBD2. This CDR3 comprises 16 residues. The germline CDR1 and CDR2 sequences are DFQATT and SNEGSKA (reference sequence). With 5 bases clipped from V and 0 bases from J, the junction kept 8 bases outside the gene matches.

A note on this clonotype: This sequence may be a read error, since a much larger clone differs from it by one base. V usage is TRBV5-1 and J usage is TRBJ2-3, with unresolved D. This CDR3 spans 16 amino acids. With 0 bases removed from V and 0 bases from J, the gap between germline ends came to 11 bases. CDR1 SGHRS and CDR2 YFSETQ come from the germline V gene. CDR3 region: CASSLGRRSSTDTQYF. The CDR3 DNA reads as TGCGCCAGCAGCTTGGGACGGAGATCTAGCACAGATACGCAGTATTTT.